This T cell receptor (beta chain) appears in the sequencing data of a study of Ad26.COV2.S vaccination and SARS-CoV-2 variants. Trimming cost V 2 bases and J 4 bases, with 6 bases left between them. The CDR3 totals 12 residues. Germline CDR1 is KGHSH and CDR2 is LQKENI. The treatment: about 20 received Ad26.COV2.S at low or high dose, single or two shots; 5 received placebo; per-sample allocation not given. At day 63 after the first vaccine or placebo injection, samples were drawn. A note on this clone: At the DNA level, this CDR3 is encoded by other sequences in the same sample as well.

The repertoire was sequenced with immunoSEQ multiplex PCR; TCRdb's copy has only in-frame clones and lacks some. The table has approximately 300,000 clones, around 81% seen once. This sequence was found in a person aged 18-60 years who received the Ad26.COV2.S COVID-19 vaccine or a placebo. Sample: peripheral blood, taken in a trial of Ad26.COV2.S vaccine versus placebo. V gene TRBV18 combines with J gene TRBJ2-7; a possible D gene is TRBD1 (6 bases). For the CDR3, the DNA is TGTGCCAGCTCACCAGGACAGTACGAGCAGTACTTC. Amino acids: CASSPGQYEQYF.